This TCR beta chain was identified in a study of T cell responses to AZD1222 COVID-19 vaccine. The study's findings and limits: Samples come after the peak T cell response, not at day 14. The study found Spike-specific TCR breadth and depth rose after two AZD1222 doses. Vaccine-associated CD4 TCRs ranged over spike, dominating at 160-218 and 743-854. The donor cohort was predominantly white British with a female majority, and clonal diversity may have been underestimated.

The repertoire was sequenced with immunoSEQ multiplex PCR; TCRdb's copy has only in-frame clones and lacks some. The table lists under 150,000 clones, over 75% of them singletons. Comment on this clone: What it binds is unknown.

Trimming stripped 1 base from V and 7 bases from J, with 13 bases between. The CDR3 is made up of 15 amino acids. Germline V lookup: CDR1 SEHNR, CDR2 FQNEAQ (reference sequence). The J gene is TRBJ1-4, the V gene TRBV7-9; D gene ambiguous. This clonotype was sampled from an adult in good health. This specimen was peripheral blood, taken on day 0 of AZD1222 vaccination. CDR3 in DNA: TGTGCCAGCAGCTTAGAATGGTACGGTGGTGAAAAACTGTTTTTT. Protein product: CASSLEWYGGEKLFF.